These 3 T cell receptor beta chains came from one sample sequenced in a study of identical twins. One entry per CDR3 protein results from TCRdb running MiXCR on the 5' RACE reads. Found here are more than 350,000 distinct CDR3 sequences, approximately 9.1% of them singletons; the top ten hold under 9.5%. Sequencing input: naive T cells sorted from blood. Receptor source: a woman aged 45-65 years in good health.

The chain has TRBV29-1 and TRBJ2-5; a weak D match, TRBD1 (6 bases). The germline V gene encodes CDR1 SQVTM and CDR2 ANQGSEA. V lost 1 base to trimming and J lost 5 bases, with 14 bases between them. This CDR3 has 14 amino acids. DNA of the CDR3: TGCAGCGTTGAAGGTTCGGACAGTGGTGAGACCCAGTACTTC. Translated, it gives CSVEGSDSGETQYF.

This clonotype was recorded at least ten times. In DNA form, the CDR3 reads TGTGCCAGCAGCTGGGGACTAGCGGGAGGGGAGCAGTACTTC. Its protein product is CASSWGLAGGEQYF. V and J are TRBV5-6 and TRBJ2-7; 16 bases are shared with TRBD2. With V trimmed by 3 bases and J by 7 bases, 1 base remained unmatched. The CDR3 is 14 amino acids. Germline CDR1 SGHDT, CDR2 YYEEEE.

With respect to this clonotype: Being one base from a much bigger clone, this may be a read error. The chain uses TRBV21-1 and TRBJ2-1. TRBV21-1 counts as a pseudogene. This CDR3 is built from 12 residues. CDR3 sequence: CASSKQFNEQFF. In nucleotides, the CDR3 is TGTGCCAGCAGCAAACAGTTCAATGAGCAGTTCTTC.